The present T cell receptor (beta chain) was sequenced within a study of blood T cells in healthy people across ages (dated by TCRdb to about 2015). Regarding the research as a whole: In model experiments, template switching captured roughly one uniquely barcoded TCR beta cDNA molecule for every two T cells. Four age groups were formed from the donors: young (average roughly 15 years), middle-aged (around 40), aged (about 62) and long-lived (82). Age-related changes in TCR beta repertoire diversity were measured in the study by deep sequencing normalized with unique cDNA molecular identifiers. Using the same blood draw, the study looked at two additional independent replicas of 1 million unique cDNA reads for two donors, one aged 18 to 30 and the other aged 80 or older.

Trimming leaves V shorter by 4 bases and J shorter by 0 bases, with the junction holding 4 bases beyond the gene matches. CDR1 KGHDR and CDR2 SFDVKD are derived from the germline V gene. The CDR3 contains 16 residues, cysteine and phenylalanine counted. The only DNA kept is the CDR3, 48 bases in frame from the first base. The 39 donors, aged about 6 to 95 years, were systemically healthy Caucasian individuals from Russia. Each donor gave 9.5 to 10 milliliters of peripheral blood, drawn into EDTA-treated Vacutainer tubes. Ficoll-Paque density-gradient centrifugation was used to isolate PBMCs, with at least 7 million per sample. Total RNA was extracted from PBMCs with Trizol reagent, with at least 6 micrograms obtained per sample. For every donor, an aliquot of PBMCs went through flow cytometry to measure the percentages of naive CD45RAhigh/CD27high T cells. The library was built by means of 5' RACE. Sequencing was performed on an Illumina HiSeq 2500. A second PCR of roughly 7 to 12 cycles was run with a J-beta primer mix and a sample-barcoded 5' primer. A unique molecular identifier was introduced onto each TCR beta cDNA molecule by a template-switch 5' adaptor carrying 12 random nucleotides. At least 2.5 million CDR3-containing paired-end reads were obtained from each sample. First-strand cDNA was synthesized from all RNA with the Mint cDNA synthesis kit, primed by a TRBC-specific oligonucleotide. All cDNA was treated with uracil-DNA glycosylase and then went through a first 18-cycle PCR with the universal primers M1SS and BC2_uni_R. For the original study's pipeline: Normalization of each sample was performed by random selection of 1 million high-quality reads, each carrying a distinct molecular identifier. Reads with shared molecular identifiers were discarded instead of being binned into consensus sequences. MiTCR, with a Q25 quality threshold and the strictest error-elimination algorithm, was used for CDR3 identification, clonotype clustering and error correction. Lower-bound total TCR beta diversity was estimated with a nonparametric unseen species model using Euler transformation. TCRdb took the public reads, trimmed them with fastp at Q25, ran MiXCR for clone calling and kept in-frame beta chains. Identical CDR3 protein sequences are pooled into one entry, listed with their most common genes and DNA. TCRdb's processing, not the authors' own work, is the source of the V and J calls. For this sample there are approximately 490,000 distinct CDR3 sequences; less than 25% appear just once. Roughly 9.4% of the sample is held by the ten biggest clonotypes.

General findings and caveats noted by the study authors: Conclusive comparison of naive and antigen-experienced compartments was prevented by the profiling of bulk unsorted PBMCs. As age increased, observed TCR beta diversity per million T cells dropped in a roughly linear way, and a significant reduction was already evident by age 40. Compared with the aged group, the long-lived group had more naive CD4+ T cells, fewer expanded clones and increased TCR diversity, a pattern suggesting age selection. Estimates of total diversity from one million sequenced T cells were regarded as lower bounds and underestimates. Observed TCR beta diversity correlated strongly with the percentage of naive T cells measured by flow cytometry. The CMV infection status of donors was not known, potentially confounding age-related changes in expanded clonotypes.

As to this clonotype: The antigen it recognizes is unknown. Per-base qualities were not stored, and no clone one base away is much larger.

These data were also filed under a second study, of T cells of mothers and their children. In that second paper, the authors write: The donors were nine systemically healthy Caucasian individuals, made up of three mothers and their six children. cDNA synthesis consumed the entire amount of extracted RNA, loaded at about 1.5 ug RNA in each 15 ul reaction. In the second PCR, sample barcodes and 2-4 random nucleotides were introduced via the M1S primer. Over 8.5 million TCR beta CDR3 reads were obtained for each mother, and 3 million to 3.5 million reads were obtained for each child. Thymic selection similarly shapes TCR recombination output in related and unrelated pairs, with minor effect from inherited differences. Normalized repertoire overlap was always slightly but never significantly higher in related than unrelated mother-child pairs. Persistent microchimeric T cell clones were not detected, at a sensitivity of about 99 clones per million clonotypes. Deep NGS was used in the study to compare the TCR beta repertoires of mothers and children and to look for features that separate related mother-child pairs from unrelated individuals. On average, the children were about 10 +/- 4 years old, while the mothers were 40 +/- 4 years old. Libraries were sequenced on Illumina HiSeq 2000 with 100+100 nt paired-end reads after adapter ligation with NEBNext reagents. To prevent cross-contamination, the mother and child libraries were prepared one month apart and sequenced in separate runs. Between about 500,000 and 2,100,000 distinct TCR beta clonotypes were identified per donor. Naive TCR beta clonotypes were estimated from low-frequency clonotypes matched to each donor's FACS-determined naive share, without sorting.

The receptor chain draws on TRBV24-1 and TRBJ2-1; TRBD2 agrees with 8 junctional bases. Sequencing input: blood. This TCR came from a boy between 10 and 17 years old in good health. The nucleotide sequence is TGTGCCACCAGTGAGTATACTAGCGGCTCCTACAATGAGCAGTTCTTC. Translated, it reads CATSEYTSGSYNEQFF.